This T cell receptor (beta chain) derives from a study of T cell changes during pregnancy in multiple sclerosis. Libraries were prepared by immunoSEQ multiplex PCR; TCRdb keeps only in-frame clonotypes and omits some of them. The data contain approximately 100,000 clones, roughly nine tenths of them singletons. The receptor was isolated from a female donor in good health, enrolled as a control in a pregnancy study. Sequencing was performed on peripheral blood, taken after pregnancy.

The CDR3 loop is CASSLPWRDPLGSGNTIYF. The CDR3 DNA reads as TGTGCCAGCAGCTTGCCTTGGAGGGACCCTCTCGGATCTGGAAACACCATATATTTT. The gene calls are TRBV7-9 and TRBJ1-3, with a tentative D call TRBD1 (5 bases). Germline V CDR1 and CDR2: SEHNR, FQNEAQ (reference sequence). The V gene lost 3 bases and the J gene lost 1 base, with 22 bases spanning the gap. This CDR3 comprises 19 residues.